These T cell receptor beta chains were read from a single sample in a study of T cells after yellow fever vaccination. TCRdb fed the 5' RACE reads into MiXCR, producing one record per CDR3 protein. Found here are hundreds of thousands of distinct CDR3 sequences, roughly 5.6% of them singletons; the top ten hold less than 3.5%. Sample: CD4+ T cells sorted from PBMCs, taken on the day of the yellow fever booster vaccination. These receptors came from a man younger than 30 who received the YFV17D yellow fever vaccine. Both conserved end residues are part of each CDR3. A D gene is named only where the DNA matches it firmly. Part of the rows lack a size; the others show once, few, many or a class for expanded clones.

cdr3_aa cdr3_nt clone_size d_call j_call v_call
CSAKGVLNTGELFF TGCAGTGCCAAGGGGGTCCTGAACACCGGGGAGCTGTTTTTT many . TRBJ2-2 TRBV20-1
CSARGGGRQIEAFF TGCAGTGCTAGGGGAGGCGGACGGCAGATTGAAGCTTTCTTT few . TRBJ1-1 TRBV20-1
CASSSGTGLGTNSPLHF TGCGCCAGCAGCTCCGGGACAGGATTGGGCACAAATTCACCCCTCCACTTT . TRBD1 TRBJ1-6 TRBV5-1
CASNYWGSNEQFF TGTGCCTCGAACTACTGGGGTTCGAATGAGCAGTTCTTC many . TRBJ2-1 TRBV6-2/TRBV6-3
CRAEGARGDTQYF TGCAGGGCCGAGGGGGCCCGCGGAGATACGCAGTATTTT . TRBD1 TRBJ2-3 TRBV20-1
CASSFIRADTQYF TGTGCCAGCAGTTTCATCAGGGCTGATACGCAGTATTTT few . TRBJ2-3 TRBV6-2/TRBV6-3
CASAPRASGVDETQYF TGCGCCAGCGCCCCCCGGGCTAGCGGGGTAGACGAGACCCAGTACTTC . TRBD2 TRBJ2-5 TRBV5-1
CSAQQGYTDTQYF TGCAGTGCTCAACAGGGCTACACAGATACGCAGTATTTT few . TRBJ2-3 TRBV20-1
CASSQGGGARETQYF TGTGCCAGCAGCCAAGGCGGGGGGGCCCGAGAGACCCAGTACTTC many TRBD2 TRBJ2-5 TRBV4-2
CASSLRRQYYEQYF TGTGCCAGCAGCTTACGCCGACAGTACTACGAGCAGTACTTC many . TRBJ2-7 TRBV7-8
CASSQGTGSFSGELFF TGTGCCAGCAGCCAAGGGACAGGGTCCTTCTCCGGGGAGCTGTTTTTT . TRBD1 TRBJ2-2 TRBV7-3
CASSNQGQGGTEAFF TGCGCCAGCAGCAACCAGGGACAGGGAGGCACTGAAGCTTTCTTT . TRBD1 TRBJ1-1 TRBV5-1
CASRPTGVYEQYF TGTGCCAGCAGACCGACAGGAGTCTACGAGCAGTACTTC few . TRBJ2-7 TRBV6-5
CASSLSSLNTEAFF TGCGCCAGCAGCTTGTCCTCCCTGAACACTGAAGCTTTCTTT many . TRBJ1-1 TRBV5-1
CSAGPPRTSGGKNIQYF TGCAGTGCTGGCCCTCCGCGGACTAGCGGGGGCAAAAACATTCAGTACTTC . TRBD2 TRBJ2-4 TRBV20-1
CSVKGFVNEAFF TGCAGCGTTAAGGGGTTTGTCAATGAAGCTTTCTTT . . TRBJ1-1 TRBV29-1
CSATSGFSTDTQYF TGCAGTGCGACTAGCGGGTTTAGCACAGATACGCAGTATTTT . TRBD2 TRBJ2-3 TRBV20-1
CASSRETGGYGYTF TGCGCCAGCAGCCGAGAGACAGGCGGGTATGGCTACACCTTC few . TRBJ1-2 TRBV4-3
CASSRSGSGGETQYF TGTGCCAGCAGCCGGTCGGGGAGCGGGGGGGAGACCCAGTACTTC . TRBD2 TRBJ2-5 TRBV7-3
CASSRWEADTQYF TGTGCCAGCAGTCGTTGGGAAGCAGATACGCAGTATTTT many . TRBJ2-3 TRBV6-5
CASSTLVSTDTQYF TGTGCCAGCAGTACACTAGTTAGCACAGATACGCAGTATTTT many . TRBJ2-3 TRBV14
CSARAVAGTPAMGEQFF TGCAGTGCTAGAGCAGTAGCGGGGACGCCCGCAATGGGTGAGCAGTTCTTC many TRBD2 TRBJ2-1 TRBV20-1
CASSPSTGTEAKNIQYF TGCGCCAGCAGCCCATCCACAGGGACTGAAGCCAAAAACATTCAGTACTTC many . TRBJ2-4 TRBV5-1
CASSKGANTGELFF TGTGCCAGTTCTAAGGGGGCGAACACCGGGGAGCTGTTTTTT . . TRBJ2-2 TRBV19
CASSLDLGARGSPLHF TGTGCCAGCAGCTTGGATCTCGGGGCGCGAGGTTCACCCCTCCACTTT few . TRBJ1-6 TRBV5-4
CATAVQPNYGYTF TGCGCCACGGCAGTACAGCCTAACTATGGCTACACCTTC . . TRBJ1-2 TRBV5-1
CSARDLTANNYGYTF TGCAGTGCTAGAGATTTAACAGCCAATAACTATGGCTACACCTTC . . TRBJ1-2 TRBV20-1
CASSDLADTQYF TGTGCCAGCAGCGACTTGGCAGATACGCAGTATTTT many . TRBJ2-3 TRBV6-2/TRBV6-3
CASTLRISGNTIYF TGTGCCAGCACCCTAAGAATCTCTGGAAACACCATATATTTT many . TRBJ1-3 TRBV12-3/TRBV12-4
CSAAGVSGPKNIQYF TGCAGTGCAGCCGGAGTTAGCGGTCCCAAAAACATTCAGTACTTC many . TRBJ2-4 TRBV20-1
CSARDWGMGEKLFF TGCAGTGCTAGAGATTGGGGGATGGGTGAAAAACTGTTTTTT many . TRBJ1-4 TRBV20-1
CASSEGQLYMNTEAFF TGTGCCAGCTCCGAGGGACAGCTCTACATGAACACTGAAGCTTTCTTT many TRBD1 TRBJ1-1 TRBV18
CASRGLWYGYTF TGTGCCAGCAGGGGACTCTGGTATGGCTACACCTTC many . TRBJ1-2 TRBV6-1
CAISLPQGHGYTF TGTGCCATCAGTCTCCCACAGGGGCATGGCTACACCTTC . TRBD1 TRBJ1-2 TRBV10-3
CASSLGRHSPLHF TGTGCCAGCAGTTTAGGGCGGCATTCACCCCTCCACTTT . . TRBJ1-6 TRBV12-3/TRBV12-4
CASSFIVVLDRLNSGNTIYF TGTGCCAGCAGTTTCATCGTGGTTTTGGACAGGTTGAACTCTGGAAACACCATATATTTT . TRBD1 TRBJ1-3 TRBV12-3/TRBV12-4
CSVAEGSSYNEQFF TGCAGCGTTGCCGAGGGGAGCTCCTACAATGAGCAGTTCTTC . . TRBJ2-1 TRBV29-1
CASSLAGRIDTQYF TGTGCCAGCAGTTTAGCGGGGAGGATAGATACGCAGTATTTT many . TRBJ2-3 TRBV27
CASNKGLETDTQYF TGTGCCAGCAACAAGGGACTAGAGACAGATACGCAGTATTTT many TRBD2 TRBJ2-3 TRBV7-2
CASSSKAGYRTDTQYF TGTGCCAGCAGCTCTAAAGCGGGCTATCGCACAGATACGCAGTATTTT . . TRBJ2-3 TRBV7-2
CATSRVQGNEQFF TGTGCCACCAGCAGAGTCCAGGGGAATGAGCAGTTCTTC many . TRBJ2-1 TRBV15
CSAPLAGGPDTQYF TGCAGTGCTCCCCTAGCGGGGGGGCCAGATACGCAGTATTTT few TRBD2 TRBJ2-3 TRBV20-1
CASSLGEGSSYEQYF TGTGCCAGCAGCTTAGGGGAGGGAAGCTCCTACGAGCAGTACTTC many TRBD2 TRBJ2-7 TRBV7-2
CASSLYLAGDNSYEQYF TGTGCCAGCAGCTTATACCTAGCGGGAGACAACTCCTACGAGCAGTACTTC . TRBD2 TRBJ2-7 TRBV7-2
CASSLGPSTNEKLFF TGCGCCAGCAGCTTGGGGCCCTCAACTAATGAAAAACTGTTTTTT many . TRBJ1-4 TRBV5-1
CSASDTDTQYF TGCAGCGCCTCGGACACAGATACGCAGTATTTT many . TRBJ2-3 TRBV29-1
CASSPLVGYQPQHF TGTGCCAGCTCACCCTTGGTCGGTTATCAGCCCCAGCATTTT . . TRBJ1-5 TRBV18
CASTPRGNTIYF TGTGCCAGCACGCCTCGAGGAAACACCATATATTTT few . TRBJ1-3 TRBV11-3
CASSQDLEYGYTF TGCGCCAGCAGCCAAGATCTGGAGTATGGCTACACCTTC few . TRBJ1-2 TRBV4-3
CASSLSAGAQYF TGTGCCAGCAGCTTATCAGCGGGGGCCCAGTACTTC few TRBD2 TRBJ2-5 TRBV11-3
CASTPRTTQYF TGTGCCAGCACCCCTCGGACAACGCAGTATTTT many . TRBJ2-3 TRBV12-3/TRBV12-4
CASSLGPLDGYTF TGTGCCAGCAGCTTAGGTCCCCTAGATGGCTACACCTTC many . TRBJ1-2 TRBV7-2
CSASPSENTGELFF TGCAGTGCTAGTCCTAGCGAAAACACCGGGGAGCTGTTTTTT . . TRBJ2-2 TRBV20-1
CASSLDRGGSDEQYF TGTGCCAGCTCACTCGACAGGGGTGGTTCAGACGAGCAGTACTTC . TRBD1 TRBJ2-7 TRBV18
CASSPHTCPDEKLFF TGTGCCAGCAGCCCTCACACCTGTCCCGACGAAAAACTGTTTTTT . . TRBJ1-4 TRBV7-2
CASSPSGTANTEAFF TGTGCCAGCAGCCCTAGTGGGACAGCGAACACTGAAGCTTTCTTT . TRBD1 TRBJ1-1 TRBV7-2
CASSLWPGPDTQYF TGTGCCAGCAGCCTATGGCCGGGCCCAGATACGCAGTATTTT . . TRBJ2-3 TRBV4-2
CASSLGLYSGANVLTF TGTGCCAGCAGTTTGGGACTGTACTCTGGGGCCAACGTCCTGACTTTC many . TRBJ2-6 TRBV27
CASRPTLSYEQYF TGCGCCAGCAGACCCACACTCTCCTACGAGCAGTACTTC few . TRBJ2-7 TRBV5-1
CASSLASGSRPDQETQYF TGCGCCAGCAGCTTGGCTAGCGGGAGCCGTCCTGACCAAGAGACCCAGTACTTC few TRBD2 TRBJ2-5 TRBV5-1